This T cell receptor (beta chain) was retrieved from a study of post-analysis software for immune sequencing data. Study in general: Included courses were relapsing-remitting and secondary progressive multiple sclerosis; progressive-relapsing multiple sclerosis was also included.

The germline V gene encodes CDR1 SGHRS and CDR2 YFSETQ. V was shortened by 3 bases and J by 2 bases, with 14 bases between the two germline ends. This CDR3 region has 15 residues. Study-level results: Those samples that were prepared in the same batch co-clustered strongly by F measure. Elevated frequency relative to controls characterized four to six TRBV segments in patients, TRBV5-6, TRBV5-1 and TRBV20-1 among them. When compared against controls, multiple sclerosis patients showed significantly lower normalized Chao1 diversity.

On this clonotype itself: Its antigen is not known.

Prepared libraries of TCR beta cDNA carried unique molecular identifiers. A single record per CDR3 protein comes from TCRdb applying MiXCR to the PCR reads. The top ten hold roughly 12% of the sample, which has about half a million distinct CDR3 sequences, over 35% seen once. This sequence originates from a girl aged 5-17 years with multiple sclerosis. The J gene is TRBJ2-5, the V gene TRBV5-1; tentative D call: TRBD2 (5 bases). Sample: blood. CDR3 nucleotide sequence: TGCGCCAGCAGCTCTACGGTGACTACACAAGAGACCCAGTACTTC. Translating it yields CASSSTVTTQETQYF.